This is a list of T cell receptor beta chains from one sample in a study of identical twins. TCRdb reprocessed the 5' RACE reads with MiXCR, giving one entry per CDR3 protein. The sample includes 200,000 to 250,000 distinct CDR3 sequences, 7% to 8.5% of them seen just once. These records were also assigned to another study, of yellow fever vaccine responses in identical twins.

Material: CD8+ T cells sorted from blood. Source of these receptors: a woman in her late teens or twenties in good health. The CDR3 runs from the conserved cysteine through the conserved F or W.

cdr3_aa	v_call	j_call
CASRPAQTESSYNEQFF	TRBV19	TRBJ2-1
CSVEGEVGQETRTQYF	TRBV29-1	TRBJ2-5
CATREGSVGEQFF	TRBV24-1	TRBJ2-1
CSARDREGLWAGELFF	TRBV20-1	TRBJ2-2
CASRHFSGGRETQYF	TRBV7-9	TRBJ2-5
CASSQDGGGNQPQHF	TRBV4-1	TRBJ1-5
CASKIPNQPQHF	TRBV12-3/TRBV12-4	TRBJ1-5
CASSEGASPSYEQYF	TRBV10-2	TRBJ2-7
CASSTRTGGYTF	TRBV9	TRBJ1-2
CASSEKPREKLFF	TRBV2	TRBJ1-4
CASSANEQYF	TRBV2	TRBJ2-7
CASSQDYPISEVDVEQFF	TRBV14	TRBJ2-1
CSARTDQTDSETQYF	TRBV20-1	TRBJ2-5
CASSQSGETEAFF	TRBV4-1	TRBJ1-1
CASSLGPRFETQYF	TRBV7-8	TRBJ2-5
CATSRAQGGNQPQHF	TRBV15	TRBJ1-5
CASSLFQGGSGLADPWGWDEQFF	TRBV28	TRBJ2-1
CASSNLIVSGEPGQRNEKLFF	TRBV21-1	TRBJ1-4
CASSRPGVGYTF	TRBV6-2/TRBV6-3	TRBJ1-2
CASSQDGGIWNTEAFF	TRBV14	TRBJ1-1
CASSPQTGSPYNEQFF	TRBV3-1	TRBJ2-1
CASSLGTTSLQETQYF	TRBV6-2/TRBV6-3	TRBJ2-5
CASSPPFSEDTGELFF	TRBV18	TRBJ2-2
CSARADPDRSPYGYTF	TRBV20-1	TRBJ1-2
CATSDRPGLAGENIQYF	TRBV24-1	TRBJ2-4
CASSLRQGKSDTQYF	TRBV5-1	TRBJ2-3
CASCSGGLGTGSYNEQFF	TRBV2	TRBJ2-1
CASSFEGGYGYTF	TRBV12-3/TRBV12-4	TRBJ1-2
CSANRDDYNEQFF	TRBV20-1	TRBJ2-1
CASSSNRQEGNTIYF	TRBV7-9	TRBJ1-3
CASSEKEASGGNEQFF	TRBV6-4	TRBJ2-1
CASSVQTNHGKETQYF	TRBV7-6	TRBJ2-5
CASSPAGGRFTGELFF	TRBV3-1	TRBJ2-2
CSVKRDGVNTEAFF	TRBV29-1	TRBJ1-1
CAISAPGEQYF	TRBV10-3	TRBJ2-7
CASGRGRGIETQYF	TRBV13	TRBJ2-5
CASSDSEYEQYF	TRBV2	TRBJ2-7
CASSLSQNTEAFF	TRBV7-9	TRBJ1-1
CATSNQGLEAFF	TRBV15	TRBJ1-1
CASSYSGHAEQFF	TRBV6-5	TRBJ2-1
CASSQRGSRDTEAFF	TRBV4-2	TRBJ1-1
CASSAPGLRVRNEQFF	TRBV7-9	TRBJ2-1
CASSQGENTEAFF	TRBV3-1	TRBJ1-1
CASSSRQEGALTDTQYF	TRBV7-6	TRBJ2-3
CASSPEGRDEQFF	TRBV7-9	TRBJ2-1
CASGSLGDTTEAFF	TRBV7-9	TRBJ1-1
CASRETSGADTDTQYF	TRBV7-9	TRBJ2-3
CASRKTGGLKGRTYEQYF	TRBV21-1	TRBJ2-7
CASSLGGLTTYEQYF	TRBV5-1	TRBJ2-7
CASSLDAGEETQYF	TRBV13	TRBJ2-5
CASSLWGSVYNEQFF	TRBV28	TRBJ2-1
CSVLGLAGKTYEQYF	TRBV29-1	TRBJ2-7